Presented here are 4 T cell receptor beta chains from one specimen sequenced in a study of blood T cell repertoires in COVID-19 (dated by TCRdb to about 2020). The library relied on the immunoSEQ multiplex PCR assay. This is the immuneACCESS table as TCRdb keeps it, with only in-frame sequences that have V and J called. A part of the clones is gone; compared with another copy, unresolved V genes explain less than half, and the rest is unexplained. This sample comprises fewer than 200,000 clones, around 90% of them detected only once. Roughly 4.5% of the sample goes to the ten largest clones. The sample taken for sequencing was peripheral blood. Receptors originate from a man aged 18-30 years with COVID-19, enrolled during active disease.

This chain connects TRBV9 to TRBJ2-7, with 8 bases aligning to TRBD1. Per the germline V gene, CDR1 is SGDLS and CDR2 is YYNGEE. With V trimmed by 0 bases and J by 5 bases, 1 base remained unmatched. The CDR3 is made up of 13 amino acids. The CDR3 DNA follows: TGTGCCAGCAGCGTAGACAGGGGGGACGAGCAGTACTTC. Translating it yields CASSVDRGDEQYF.

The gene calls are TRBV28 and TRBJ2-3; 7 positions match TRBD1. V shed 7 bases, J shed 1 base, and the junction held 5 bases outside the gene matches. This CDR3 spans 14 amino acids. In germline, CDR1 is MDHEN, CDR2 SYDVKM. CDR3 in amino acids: CASNPGQGTDTQYF. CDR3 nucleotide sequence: TGTGCCAGCAACCCTGGACAGGGCACAGATACGCAGTATTTT.

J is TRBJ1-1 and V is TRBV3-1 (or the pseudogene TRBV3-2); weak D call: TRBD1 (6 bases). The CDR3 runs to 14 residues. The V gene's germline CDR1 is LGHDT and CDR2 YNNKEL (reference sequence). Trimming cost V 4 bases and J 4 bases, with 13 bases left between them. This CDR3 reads CASSRSGDLTEAFF. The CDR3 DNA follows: TGTGCCAGCAGCCGCTCAGGGGACCTCACTGAAGCTTTCTTT.

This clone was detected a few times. The CDR3 here is CAISEAGGHYGYTF. CDR3 nucleotides: TGTGCCATCAGTGAGGCAGGGGGTCATTATGGCTACACCTTC. The genes are TRBV10-3 and TRBJ1-2; 7 bases line up with TRBD1. The germline V gene encodes CDR1 ENHRY and CDR2 SYGVKD. Trimming took 2 bases from V and 5 from J; bases not matched to a gene: 5. This CDR3 is 14 amino acids long.